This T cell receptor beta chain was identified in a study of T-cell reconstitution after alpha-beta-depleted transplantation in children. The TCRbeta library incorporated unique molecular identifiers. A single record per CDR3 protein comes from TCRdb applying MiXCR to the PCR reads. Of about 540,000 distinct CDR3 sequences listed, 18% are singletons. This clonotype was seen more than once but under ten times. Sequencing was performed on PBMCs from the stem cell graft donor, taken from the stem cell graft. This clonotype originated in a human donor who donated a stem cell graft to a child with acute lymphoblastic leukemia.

The DNA of the CDR3 is TGTGCCAGCAGACTGGGACAGAACTATGGCTACACCTTC. Its translation: CASRLGQNYGYTF. The chain uses TRBV27 and TRBJ1-2, with 7 bases aligning to TRBD1. The CDR3 consists of 13 residues. Germline V gives CDR1 MNHEY, CDR2 SMNVEV (reference sequence). V lost 6 bases and J lost 2; bases outside the gene matches: 3.